The 6 T cell receptor beta chains presented below share a single source sample, sequenced in a study of neurological immune-mediated disorders. TCRdb independently ran MiXCR on the 5' RACE reads; one entry per CDR3 protein. The data show about 78,000 distinct CDR3 sequences, just over 5% seen once. The sequenced material came from PBMCs. These receptors were taken from a woman aged 25 to 45 with multiple sclerosis.

In this sample, this clonotype turned up many times. The V call is TRBV29-1, the J call TRBJ1-2; 8 bases agree with TRBD1. Germline values: CDR1 SQVTM, CDR2 ANQGSEA. The CDR3 is made up of 15 amino acids. V trimming: 6 bases; J trimming: 4 bases; junction bases outside the gene matches: 13. CDR3 sequence (DNA): TGCAGCGTCCGGACAGGGCGGCCTGTAGTCTATGGCTACACCTTC. This codes for CSVRTGRPVVYGYTF.

This clonotype was seen at least ten times. A single base separates this from a much larger clone, so it may be a read error. The rearrangement joins TRBV29-1 to TRBJ1-2; D unresolved. The CDR3 runs to 12 residues. Per germline, CDR1 SQVTM and CDR2 ANQGSEA. Trimming removed 3 bases at V and 4 bases at J, with 9 bases between. The chain's CDR3 is CSVDKSVYGYTF. The CDR3, as DNA: TGCAGCGTTGACAAGTCCGTCTATGGCTACACCTTC.

This clonotype was seen many times. The rearrangement uses TRBV2 and TRBJ1-5; 7 nucleotides line up with TRBD1. Germline CDR1 reads SNHLY; CDR2 reads FYNNEI. CDR3 length: 14 residues. Trimming cost V 8 bases and J 0 bases; bases outside gene matches: 4. This CDR3 is CASRGDSSNQPQHF. The CDR3 region has the DNA TGTGCCAGCCGGGGGGACAGTAGCAATCAGCCCCAGCATTTT. Full variable domain (rest looked up from reference TRBV2 and TRBJ1-5): EPEVTQTPSHQVTQMGQEVILRCVPISNHLYFYWYRQILGQKVEFLVSFYNNEISEKSEIFDDQFSVERPDGSNFTLKIRSTKLEDSAMYFCASRGDSSNQPQHFGDGTRLSIL.

This clonotype was counted at least ten times. The chain links TRBV10-3 to TRBJ2-7; maybe TRBD2 (7 bases). The V and J ends lost 2 bases and 3 bases respectively, with 8 bases between them. Germline assignment: CDR1 ENHRY and CDR2 SYGVKD. The CDR3 loop spans 13 amino acids. The chain's CDR3 is CAISERGGYEQYF. The CDR3, as DNA: TGTGCCATCAGTGAGAGGGGGGGCTACGAGCAGTACTTC.

This clonotype was observed a handful of times. The chain is built from TRBV28 and TRBJ2-5; 12 bases map to TRBD2. Looked up from germline, CDR1 is MDHEN and CDR2 is SYDVKM. The ends lost 3 bases at V and 5 bases at J; junction bases unmatched: 4. This CDR3 region has 15 residues. The CDR3 reads CASSLPSGGAETQYF. The DNA for the CDR3 is TGTGCCAGCAGTTTGCCTAGCGGGGGGGCCGAGACCCAGTACTTC.

This sequence joins TRBV7-8 and TRBJ2-5, with 13 bases identical to TRBD2. Germline trimming cut 1 base from V and 0 bases from J; bases unmatched to any gene: 17. This CDR3 is built from 22 residues. Germline V gives CDR1 SGHVS, CDR2 FQNEAQ. The CDR3 is CASSLEILAGLAGRGYQETQYF. CDR3 bases: TGTGCCAGCAGCTTAGAGATTTTAGCGGGACTAGCGGGAAGGGGGTACCAAGAGACCCAGTACTTC.